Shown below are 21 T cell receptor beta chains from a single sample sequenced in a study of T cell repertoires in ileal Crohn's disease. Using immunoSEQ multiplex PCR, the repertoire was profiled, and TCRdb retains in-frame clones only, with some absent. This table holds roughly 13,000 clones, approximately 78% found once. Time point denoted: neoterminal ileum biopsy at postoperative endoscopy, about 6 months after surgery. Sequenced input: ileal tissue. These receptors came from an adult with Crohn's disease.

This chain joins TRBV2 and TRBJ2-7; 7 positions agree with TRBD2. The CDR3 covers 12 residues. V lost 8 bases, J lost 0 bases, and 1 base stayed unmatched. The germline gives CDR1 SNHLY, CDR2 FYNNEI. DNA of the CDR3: TGTGCCAGCGGGAGGGCCTCCTACGAGCAGTACTTC. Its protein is CASGRASYEQYF.

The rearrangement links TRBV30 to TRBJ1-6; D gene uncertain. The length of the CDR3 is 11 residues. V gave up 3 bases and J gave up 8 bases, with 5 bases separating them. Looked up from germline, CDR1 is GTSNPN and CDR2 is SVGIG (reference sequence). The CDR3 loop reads CAWSRDSPLHF. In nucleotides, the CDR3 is TGTGCCTGGAGCCGGGATTCACCCCTCCACTTT.

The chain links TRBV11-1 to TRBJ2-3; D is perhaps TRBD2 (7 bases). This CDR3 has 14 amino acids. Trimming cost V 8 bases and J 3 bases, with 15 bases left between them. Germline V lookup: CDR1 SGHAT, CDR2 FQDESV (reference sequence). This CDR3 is CASQGRAGTDTQYF. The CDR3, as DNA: TGTGCCAGCCAGGGGAGGGCAGGGACAGATACGCAGTATTTT.

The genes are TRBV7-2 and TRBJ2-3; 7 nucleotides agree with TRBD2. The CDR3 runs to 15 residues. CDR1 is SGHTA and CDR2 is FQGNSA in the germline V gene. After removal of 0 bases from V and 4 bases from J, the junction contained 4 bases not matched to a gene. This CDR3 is CASSLAPSGADTQYF. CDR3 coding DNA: TGTGCCAGCAGCTTAGCGCCTAGCGGCGCAGATACGCAGTATTTT.

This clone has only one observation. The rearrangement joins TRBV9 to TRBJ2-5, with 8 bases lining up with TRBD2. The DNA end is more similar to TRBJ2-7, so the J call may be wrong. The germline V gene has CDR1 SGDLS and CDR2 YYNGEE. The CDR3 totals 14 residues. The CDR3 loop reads CASSVGGAGGEQYF. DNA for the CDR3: TGTGCCAGCAGCGTAGGGGGGGCGGGAGGCGAGCAGTACTTC.

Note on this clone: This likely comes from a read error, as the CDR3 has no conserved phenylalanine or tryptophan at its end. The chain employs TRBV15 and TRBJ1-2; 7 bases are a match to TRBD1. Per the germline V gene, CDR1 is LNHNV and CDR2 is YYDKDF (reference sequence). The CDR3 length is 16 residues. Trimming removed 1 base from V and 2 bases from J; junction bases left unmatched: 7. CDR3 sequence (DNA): TGTGCCACCAGCAGAGGCCTGGGACAGCTAAACTATGGCTACACCCTC. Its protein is CATSRGLGQLNYGYTL.

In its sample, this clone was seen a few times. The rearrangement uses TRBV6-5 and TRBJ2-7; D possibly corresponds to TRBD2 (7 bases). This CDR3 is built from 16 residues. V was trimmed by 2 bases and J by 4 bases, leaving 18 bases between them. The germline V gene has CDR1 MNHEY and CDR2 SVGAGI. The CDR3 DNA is TGTGCCAGCAGTTACCGCCTAGGGGGGGTTGGATACGAGCAGTACTTC. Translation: CASSYRLGGVGYEQYF.

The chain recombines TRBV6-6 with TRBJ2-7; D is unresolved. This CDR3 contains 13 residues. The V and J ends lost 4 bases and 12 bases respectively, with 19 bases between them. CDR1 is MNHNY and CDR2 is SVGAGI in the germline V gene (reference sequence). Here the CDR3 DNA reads TGTGCCAGCAGTTCATCCCCAAACTCCTTGCCGTACTTC. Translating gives CASSSSPNSLPYF.

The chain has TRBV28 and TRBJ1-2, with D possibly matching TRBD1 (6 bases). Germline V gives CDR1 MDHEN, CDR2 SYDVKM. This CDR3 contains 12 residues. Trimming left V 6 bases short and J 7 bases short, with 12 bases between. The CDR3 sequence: CASRTGSIGYTF. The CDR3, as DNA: TGTGCCAGCAGAACAGGGAGCATTGGCTACACCTTC.

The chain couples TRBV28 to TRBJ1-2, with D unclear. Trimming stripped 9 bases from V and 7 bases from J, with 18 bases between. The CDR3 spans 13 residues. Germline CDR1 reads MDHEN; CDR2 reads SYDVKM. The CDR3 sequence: CASLAGEESGYTF. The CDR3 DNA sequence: TGTGCCAGTCTAGCCGGGGAAGAGAGTGGCTACACCTTC.

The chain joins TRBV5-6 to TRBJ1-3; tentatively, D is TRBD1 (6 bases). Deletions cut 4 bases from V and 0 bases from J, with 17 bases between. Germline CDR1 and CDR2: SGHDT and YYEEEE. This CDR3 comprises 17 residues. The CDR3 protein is CASSPLERGSSGNTIYF. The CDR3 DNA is TGTGCCAGCAGCCCCCTTGAGAGGGGGAGCTCTGGAAACACCATATATTTT. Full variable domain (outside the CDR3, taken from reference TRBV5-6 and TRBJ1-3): DAGVTQSPTHLIKTRGQQVTLRCSPKSGHDTVSWYQQALGQGPQFIFQYYEEEERQRGNFPDRFSGHQFPNYSSELNVNALLLGDSALYLCASSPLERGSSGNTIYFGEGSWLTVV.

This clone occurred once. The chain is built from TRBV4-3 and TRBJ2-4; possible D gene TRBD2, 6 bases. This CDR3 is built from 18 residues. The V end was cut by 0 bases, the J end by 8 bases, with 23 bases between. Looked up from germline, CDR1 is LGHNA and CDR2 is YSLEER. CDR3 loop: CASSQDWGGALTGDIQYF. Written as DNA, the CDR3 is TGCGCCAGCAGCCAAGATTGGGGCGGGGCCCTCACCGGGGACATTCAGTACTTC.

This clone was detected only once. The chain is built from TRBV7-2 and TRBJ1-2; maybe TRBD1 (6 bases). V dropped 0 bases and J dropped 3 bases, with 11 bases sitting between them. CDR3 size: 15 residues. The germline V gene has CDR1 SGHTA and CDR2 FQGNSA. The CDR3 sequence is CASSLARAGDYGYTF. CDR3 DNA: TGTGCCAGCAGCTTAGCGAGGGCAGGGGACTATGGCTACACCTTC.

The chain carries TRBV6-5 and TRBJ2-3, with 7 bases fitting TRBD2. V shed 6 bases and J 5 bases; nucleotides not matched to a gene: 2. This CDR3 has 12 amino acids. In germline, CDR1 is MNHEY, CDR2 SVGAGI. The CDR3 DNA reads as TGTGCCAGCAGCCCGGGAGGAGATACGCAGTATTTT. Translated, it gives CASSPGGDTQYF.

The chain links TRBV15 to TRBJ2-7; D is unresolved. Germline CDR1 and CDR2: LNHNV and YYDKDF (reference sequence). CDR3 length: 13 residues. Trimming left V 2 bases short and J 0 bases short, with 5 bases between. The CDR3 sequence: CATSRPGSYEQYF. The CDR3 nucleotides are TGTGCCACCAGCAGACCGGGCTCCTACGAGCAGTACTTC.

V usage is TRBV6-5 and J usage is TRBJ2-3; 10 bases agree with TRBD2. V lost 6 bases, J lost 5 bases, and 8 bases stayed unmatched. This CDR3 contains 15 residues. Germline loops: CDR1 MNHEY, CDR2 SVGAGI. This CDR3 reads CASRRSGGVGDTQYF. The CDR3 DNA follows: TGTGCCAGCAGAAGAAGCGGGGGGGTGGGAGATACGCAGTATTTT.

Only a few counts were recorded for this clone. The CDR3 DNA is TGTGCCGGGGGGGCAGGGTGGTCTGTCTACACCTTC. Amino acids: CAGGAGWSVYTF. The V and J genes are TRBV6-1 and TRBJ1-2, with D tentatively TRBD1 (6 bases). There are 12 residues in the CDR3. V lost 11 bases to trimming and J lost 10 bases, with 20 bases between them. The V gene's germline CDR1 is MNHNS and CDR2 SASEGT.

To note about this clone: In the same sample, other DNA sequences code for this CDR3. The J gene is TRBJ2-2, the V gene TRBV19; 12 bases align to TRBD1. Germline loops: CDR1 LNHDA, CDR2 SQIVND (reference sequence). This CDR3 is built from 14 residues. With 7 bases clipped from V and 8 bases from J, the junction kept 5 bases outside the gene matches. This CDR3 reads CASKGQGASGELFF. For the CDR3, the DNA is TGTGCCAGTAAGGGACAGGGGGCTTCTGGGGAGCTGTTTTTT.

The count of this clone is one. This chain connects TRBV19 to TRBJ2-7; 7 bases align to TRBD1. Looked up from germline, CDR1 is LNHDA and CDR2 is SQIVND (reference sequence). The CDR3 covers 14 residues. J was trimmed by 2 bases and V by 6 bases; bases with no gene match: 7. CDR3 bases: TGTGCCAGTAGCCGAGACAGGGAAACCTACGAGCAGTACTTC. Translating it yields CASSRDRETYEQYF.

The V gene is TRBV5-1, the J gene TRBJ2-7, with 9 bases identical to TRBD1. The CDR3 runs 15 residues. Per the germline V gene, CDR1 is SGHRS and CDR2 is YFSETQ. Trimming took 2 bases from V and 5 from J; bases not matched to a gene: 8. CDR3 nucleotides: TGCGCCAGCAGCTTCTACGTGACAGGGGGGGACGAGCAGTACTTC. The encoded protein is CASSFYVTGGDEQYF.

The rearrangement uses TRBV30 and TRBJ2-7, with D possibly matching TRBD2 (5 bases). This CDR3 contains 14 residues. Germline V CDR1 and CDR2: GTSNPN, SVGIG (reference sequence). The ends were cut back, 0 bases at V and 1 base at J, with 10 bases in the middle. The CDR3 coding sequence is TGTGCCTGGAGTGTTCGCGGGTGGTCCTACGAGCAGTACTTC. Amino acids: CAWSVRGWSYEQYF.